One T cell receptor (beta chain) is described in this entry. The data were taken from a study of shared clonotypes between healthy human individuals. Produced via immunoSEQ multiplex PCR; TCRdb's table is partial and in-frame only. Among approximately 2,000,000 clones listed, about 94% were seen once. Unmatched junction bases numbered 12, after V lost 4 bases and J lost 2 bases. Looked up from germline, CDR1 is SGHNT and CDR2 is YYREEE (reference sequence). This CDR3 is built from 16 residues. Naive CD8 cells, CD45RO-negative and positively selected for CCR7, excluded terminally differentiated effector memory CD45RA+ cells.

The sequence came from a man aged 18 to 29 in good health. Some clones in this sample may be carry-over from other donors' samples. The chain joins TRBV5-4 to TRBJ2-7, with 7 positions matching TRBD1. The specimen sequenced was naive CD8+ T cells from PBMCs. This CDR3 is CASSVGDRLSTYEQYF. The CDR3 DNA sequence: TGTGCCAGCAGCGTGGGGGACAGACTAAGTACCTACGAGCAGTACTTC.